These 4 T cell receptor beta chains share one sample of origin, sequenced in a study of blood T cell repertoires in COVID-19. Assay: immunoSEQ multiplex PCR; the TCRdb copy retains only in-frame clones and omits some. There are about 81,000 clones in the sample; 70% to 90% occur only once, and 4% to 5.5% lies in the top ten. Sequenced: peripheral blood. These receptors were obtained from an elderly woman with acute or convalescent COVID-19.

A remark on this clone: The sample contains more than one DNA sequence encoding this CDR3. The chain links TRBV5-6 to TRBJ1-1, with D possibly matching TRBD1 (6 bases). Germline V lookup: CDR1 SGHDT, CDR2 YYEEEE. CDR3 length: 13 amino acids. Trimming left V 0 bases short and J 4 bases short, with 7 bases between. In nucleotides, the CDR3 is TGTGCCAGCAGCTTGGGAGGGGGCACTGAAGCTTTCTTT. Translation gives CASSLGGGTEAFF.

This chain links TRBV6-5 with TRBJ1-1, with TRBD1 identical over 8 bases. V lost 5 bases and J lost 7; bases outside the gene matches: 3. The CDR3 loop spans 12 amino acids. The germline CDR1 and CDR2 sequences are MNHEY and SVGAGI. The CDR3 loop reads CASSRQGNEAFF. In nucleotides, the CDR3 is TGTGCCAGCAGTCGACAGGGGAATGAAGCTTTCTTT.

The rearrangement links TRBV10-1 to TRBJ2-3; D is possibly TRBD1 (5 bases). Trimming pared 5 bases from V and 4 bases from J, leaving 13 bases between. This CDR3 is built from 14 residues. Germline-derived CDR1 and CDR2 are WNHNN and SYGVQD (reference sequence). The CDR3 sequence is CASSRGTRPDTQYF. Here the CDR3 DNA reads TGCGCCAGCAGTAGGGGCACCCGCCCAGATACGCAGTATTTT.

This clone has a handful of counts. The chain joins TRBV4-1 to TRBJ1-4, with 12 bases matching TRBD1. CDR1 and CDR2 (germline): MGHRA, YSYEKL. The ends lost 6 bases at V and 3 bases at J; junction bases unmatched: 8. CDR3 size: 17 residues. The DNA of the CDR3 is TGCGCCAGCAGACCCGGGACAGGGGGCGCAGCTAATGAAAAACTGTTTTTT. Its translation is CASRPGTGGAANEKLFF.